These 23 T cell receptor beta chains were sequenced from one sample in a study of cytomegalovirus exposure and HLA in healthy donors (dated by TCRdb to 2017 to 2019). The library was made by the immunoSEQ multiplex PCR assay. A mixture of 60 forward primers for TCR Vbeta segments and 13 reverse primers for TCR Jbeta segments was used in the multiplex PCR. The table was pulled from immuneACCESS by TCRdb, which kept in-frame rearrangements only. Such tables lose some clones; where checked, under half of the loss comes from unresolved V genes, and the rest has no known cause. This sample has 150,000 or so clones in its table, and roughly 79% of those were observed once. Clones ranked in the top ten supply about 3.1% of the sample. Material: PBMCs. The receptors originated from a woman aged 45-59 years in good health and CMV-seropositive.

The count of this clone is one. The chain recombines TRBV12-5 with TRBJ2-7, with D tentatively TRBD2 (7 bases). The germline V gene has CDR1 LGHNT and CDR2 FRNRAP. V shed 5 bases and J shed 4 bases, with 15 bases lying between them. The CDR3 has 14 residues. CDR3 nucleotides: TGTGCTAGTGGTCCTAGGGGGGGCGAATACGAGCAGTACTTC. Translating gives CASGPRGGEYEQYF.

With regard to this clone: The junction shows a germline mismatch at one end, possibly a read error. The V call is TRBV28, the J call TRBJ2-5, with TRBD1 identical over 8 bases. CDR1 MDHEN and CDR2 SYDVKM come from the germline V gene. This CDR3 region has 15 residues. The CDR3 DNA follows: TGTGCCAGCAGTTCCAGGGGGCGGCAGGGAGAGACCCAGCACTTC. Protein: CASSSRGRQGETQHF.

The DNA for the CDR3 is TGTGCCAGCAGCTTGGACTCCGGGAGCACTGAAGCTTTCTTT. It translates to CASSLDSGSTEAFF. The V and J genes are TRBV5-4 and TRBJ1-1; no reliable D call. There are 14 residues in the CDR3. V dropped 0 bases and J dropped 4 bases, with 10 bases sitting between them. Germline V lookup: CDR1 SGHNT, CDR2 YYREEE (reference sequence).

The genes are TRBV5-1 and TRBJ2-7, with TRBD1 identical over 8 bases. In germline, CDR1 is SGHRS, CDR2 YFSETQ. This CDR3 is built from 15 residues. V gave up 0 bases and J gave up 2 bases; unmatched junction bases: 4. Here the CDR3 DNA reads TGCGCCAGCAGCTTGGAGGCAGGGGGCCCCTACGAGCAGTACTTC. Its translation is CASSLEAGGPYEQYF.

This chain joins TRBV6-6 and TRBJ2-7, with 7 bases identical to TRBD2. The CDR3 sequence is 12 residues long. V gave up 8 bases and J gave up 7 bases; unmatched junction bases: 8. The germline CDR1 and CDR2 sequences are MNHNY and SVGAGI (reference sequence). Here the CDR3 DNA reads TGTGCCAGCGGGGAGGGACGGCGGGAGCAGTACTTC. Its protein is CASGEGRREQYF.

This clone was seen once. CDR3 protein: CASNEERGATGELFF. DNA of the CDR3: TGCGCCAGCAACGAAGAGCGGGGGGCAACCGGGGAGCTGTTTTTT. The chain employs TRBV5-1 and TRBJ2-2; the match to TRBD2 covers 9 bases. The trim removed 6 bases at V and 5 bases at J, leaving 8 bases unmatched. CDR3 size: 15 residues. Germline V gene sequence: CDR1 SGHRS, CDR2 YFSETQ. Full variable domain (rest looked up from reference TRBV5-1 and TRBJ2-2): KAGVTQTPRYLIKTRGQQVTLSCSPISGHRSVSWYQQTPGQGLQFLFEYFSETQRNKGNFPGRFSGRQFSNSRSEMNVSTLELGDSALYLCASNEERGATGELFFGEGSRLTVL.

The genes are TRBV28 and TRBJ1-5, with a tentative D call TRBD1 (6 bases). The CDR3 is made up of 16 amino acids. The germline V gene has CDR1 MDHEN and CDR2 SYDVKM. Trimming took 2 bases from V and 4 from J, leaving 15 bases between them. The DNA for the CDR3 is TGTGCCAGCAGTTTAGGGGGGGGCGGAAGGAATCAGCCCCAGCATTTT. This encodes CASSLGGGGRNQPQHF.

This chain links TRBV7-2 with TRBJ2-3; D may be TRBD2 (5 bases). The germline CDR1 and CDR2 sequences are SGHTA and FQGNSA. Trimming left V 1 base short and J 7 bases short, with 9 bases between. The CDR3 is made up of 13 amino acids. The CDR3 sequence: CASSLGRMYTQYF. The CDR3, as DNA: TGTGCCAGCAGCTTAGGGAGGATGTATACGCAGTATTTT.

This chain connects TRBV6-4 to TRBJ1-1; a weak D match, TRBD1 (6 bases). Germline values: CDR1 MRHNA, CDR2 SNTAGT. The CDR3 contains 13 residues. V was clipped by 7 bases and J by 2 bases, with 11 bases between them. CDR3 amino acids: CASKQTGNTEAFF. For the CDR3, the DNA is TGTGCCAGCAAACAGACAGGCAACACTGAAGCTTTCTTT.

This clone was recorded only once. V and J are TRBV30 and TRBJ1-4; 10 bases match TRBD1. The CDR3 sequence is 17 residues long. The V segment lost 4 bases and the J segment 3 bases; nucleotides outside the gene matches: 11. Germline V CDR1 and CDR2: GTSNPN, SVGIG (reference sequence). This CDR3 reads CAWKRPGQGPSNEKLFF. CDR3 DNA: TGTGCCTGGAAGCGCCCGGGACAGGGGCCCTCTAATGAAAAACTGTTTTTT.

The rearrangement links TRBV11-3 to TRBJ1-1; D remains ambiguous. V lost 3 bases and J 1 base, leaving 6 bases between the germline ends. The CDR3 covers 13 residues. Germline CDR1 is SGHNT and CDR2 is YENEEA. The CDR3 loop reads CASSFGENTEAFF. Written as DNA, the CDR3 is TGTGCCAGCAGCTTCGGGGAGAACACTGAAGCTTTCTTT.

This chain uses TRBV6-5 with TRBJ1-1, with unresolved D. Trimming removed 7 bases from V and 3 bases from J, with 12 bases in between. Looked up from germline, CDR1 is MNHEY and CDR2 is SVGAGI. The CDR3 extends over 13 amino acids. CDR3 protein: CASTSYRDTEAFF. In nucleotides, the CDR3 is TGTGCCAGCACCTCATACCGGGACACTGAAGCTTTCTTT.

The sample holds a few counts of this clone. This chain connects TRBV9 to TRBJ1-2; tentatively, D is TRBD1 (6 bases). In germline, CDR1 is SGDLS, CDR2 YYNGEE. Trimming removed 1 base from V and 7 bases from J, with 20 bases in between. This CDR3 is built from 16 residues. CDR3 amino acids: CASSVSPGGREGGYTF. The CDR3 coding sequence is TGTGCCAGCAGCGTAAGCCCTGGGGGCAGGGAAGGTGGCTACACCTTC. Full variable domain (outside the CDR3, taken from reference TRBV9 and TRBJ1-2): DSGVTQTPKHLITATGQRVTLRCSPRSGDLSVYWYQQSLDQGLQFLIQYYNGEERAKGNILERFSAQQFPDLHSELNLSSLELGDSALYFCASSVSPGGREGGYTFGSGTRLTVV.

DNA for the CDR3: TGTGCCAGCAGCCCTCGAAGGGGTAGCGGGAGTGGGTCCTACAATGAGCAGTTCTTC. Translating gives CASSPRRGSGSGSYNEQFF. This chain joins TRBV9 and TRBJ2-1; 9 nucleotides align to TRBD2. V shed 4 bases and J 1 base; nucleotides not matched to a gene: 15. Germline V gives CDR1 SGDLS, CDR2 YYNGEE. The CDR3 contains 19 residues.

This clone was detected a few times. The chain carries TRBV28 and TRBJ1-4; 7 bases agree with TRBD1. The junction had 9 bases not matched to a gene; V was cut back by 4 bases and J by 10 bases. Germline V CDR1 and CDR2: MDHEN, SYDVKM. This CDR3 comprises 14 residues. The CDR3 region is CASSSTGVRGKLFF. CDR3 DNA sequence: TGTGCCAGCAGTTCCACAGGGGTGCGGGGAAAACTGTTTTTT.

The gene calls are TRBV6-5 and TRBJ2-5; TRBD1 is a possible D gene (5 bases). V lost 6 bases and J 5 bases, leaving 19 bases between the germline ends. There are 15 residues in the CDR3. CDR1 is MNHEY and CDR2 is SVGAGI in the germline V gene. CDR3 residues: CASSERPRAEETQYF. Written as DNA, the CDR3 is TGTGCCAGCAGCGAACGTCCCAGGGCGGAGGAGACCCAGTACTTC.

The CDR3 reads CASSPFGQGTQETQYF. As DNA, the CDR3 is TGTGCCAGCTCACCGTTTGGACAGGGGACACAAGAGACCCAGTACTTC. The chain combines TRBV18 with TRBJ2-5; 9 nucleotides align to TRBD1. This CDR3 region has 16 residues. Germline assignment: CDR1 KGHSH and CDR2 LQKENI. V lost 3 bases and J lost 2; bases outside the gene matches: 7.

The CDR3 is CASSSGGGTYNEQFF. CDR3 DNA sequence: TGTGCCAGCAGTTCCGGCGGGGGAACCTACAATGAGCAGTTCTTC. The rearrangement links TRBV9 to TRBJ2-1, with TRBD2 matching 7 bases. Germline trimming cut 5 bases from V and 2 bases from J; bases unmatched to any gene: 7. Germline lookup yields CDR1 SGDLS and CDR2 YYNGEE. The CDR3 runs to 15 residues.

The genes are TRBV5-1 and TRBJ1-2; TRBD1 agrees at 7 bases. Germline lookup yields CDR1 SGHRS and CDR2 YFSETQ. The CDR3 loop spans 14 amino acids. Losses at the gene ends were 4 bases for V and 8 bases for J; bases not matched to a gene: 11. The CDR3 spells CASSLQGIAVGYTF. Here the CDR3 DNA reads TGCGCCAGCAGCCTACAGGGGATAGCGGTCGGCTACACCTTC.

This chain connects TRBV2 to TRBJ2-1; 13 nucleotides align to TRBD2. Per the germline V gene, CDR1 is SNHLY and CDR2 is FYNNEI. There are 18 residues in the CDR3. Losses at the gene ends were 1 base for V and 7 bases for J; bases not matched to a gene: 10. The CDR3 reads CASSEDGLAGASGNEQFF. In nucleotides, the CDR3 is TGTGCCAGCAGTGAAGATGGACTAGCGGGAGCGTCGGGGAATGAGCAGTTCTTC. Based on the CDR3 plus reference TRBV2 and TRBJ2-1, the full variable domain is EPEVTQTPSHQVTQMGQEVILRCVPISNHLYFYWYRQILGQKVEFLVSFYNNEISEKSEIFDDQFSVERPDGSNFTLKIRSTKLEDSAMYFCASSEDGLAGASGNEQFFGPGTRLTVL.

This chain links TRBV30 with TRBJ2-2, with D possibly being TRBD2 (7 bases). From germline, CDR1 is GTSNPN and CDR2 SVGIG (reference sequence). V was shortened by 0 bases and J by 3 bases, with 8 bases between the two germline ends. The CDR3 is made up of 14 amino acids. The CDR3 sequence: CAWSVGGDTGELFF. CDR3 sequence (DNA): TGTGCCTGGAGTGTAGGGGGGGACACCGGGGAGCTGTTTTTT.

This chain uses TRBV19 with TRBJ1-2; D uncertain. CDR3 length equals 15 residues. The germline V and J ends were trimmed by 1 base and 3 bases, with 12 bases remaining between them. CDR1 and CDR2 (germline): LNHDA, SQIVND (reference sequence). Here the CDR3 DNA reads TGTGCCAGTAGTATAGGAGGCGAGGCCTACTATGGCTACACCTTC. Protein product: CASSIGGEAYYGYTF.

The count of this clone is one. V usage is TRBV6-6 and J usage is TRBJ1-2; 8 bases line up with TRBD1. The CDR3 length is 15 residues. Per the germline V gene, CDR1 is MNHNY and CDR2 is SVGAGI (reference sequence). The V segment lost 5 bases and the J segment 4 bases; nucleotides outside the gene matches: 9. The CDR3 coding sequence is TGTGCCAGCAGTACAAGGACAGGGAATTTCTATGGCTACACCTTC. It codes for CASSTRTGNFYGYTF.